The source of this T cell receptor beta chain is a study of blood T cells in healthy people across ages (dated by TCRdb to 2015 to 2017). About the full investigation: In model experiments, template switching captured roughly one uniquely barcoded TCR beta cDNA molecule for every two T cells. To track age-related changes in TCR beta repertoire diversity, the study relied on deep sequencing normalized with unique cDNA molecular identifiers. Donors were grouped into four age groups: young (average 16 years), middle-aged (about 40), aged (roughly 67) and long-lived (approximately 81). The study analyzed two additional independent replicas of 1 million unique cDNA reads from the same blood draw for two donors, one aged 18 to 30 and one aged 80 or older.

Remarks on this clonotype: Its antigen specificity is not known. Base-call qualities are not available, and no considerably larger clone is one nucleotide away.

CDR1 and CDR2 are read off the germline V gene as LGHNA and YSLEER. Reading from cysteine to phenylalanine, the CDR3 counts 13 amino acids. The sequence is cut down to CDR3 DNA, 39 bases in frame from base 1. V loses 1 base, J loses 11 bases, and the germline ends lie 14 bases apart. Broad study findings and their caveats: Conclusive comparison of naive and antigen-experienced compartments was prevented by the profiling of bulk unsorted PBMCs. Estimates of total diversity based on one million sequenced T cells were considered lower bounds and underestimates. Compared with the aged group, more naive CD4+ T cells, fewer expanded clones and increased TCR diversity were shown by the long-lived group, suggesting age selection. Observed TCR beta diversity per million T cells fell roughly linearly with age, and a significant reduction was already apparent by age about 36. There was a strong correlation between observed TCR beta diversity and the percentage of naive T cells measured by flow cytometry. Because donor CMV infection status was unknown, age-related changes in expanded clonotypes were potentially confounded.

Receptors were amplified or captured by 5' RACE. Sequenced using an Illumina HiSeq 2500. A second PCR of about 6 to 12 cycles was run with a J-beta primer mix and a sample-barcoded 5' primer. A template-switch 5' adaptor carrying 12 random nucleotides introduced a unique molecular identifier onto each TCR beta cDNA molecule. At least 2.5 million CDR3-containing paired-end reads were obtained from each sample. First-strand cDNA synthesis was performed from all RNA using the Mint cDNA synthesis kit, with priming by a TRBC-specific oligonucleotide. After uracil-DNA glycosylase treatment, a first 18-cycle PCR used universal primers M1SS and BC2_uni_R on all cDNA. For the original study's pipeline: For normalization, 1 million high-quality reads, each with a distinct molecular identifier, were randomly selected from each sample. Instead of being binned into consensus sequences, reads that shared molecular identifiers were thrown out. CDR3 identification, clonotype clustering and error correction used MiTCR with a Q25 quality threshold and the strictest error-elimination algorithm. A nonparametric unseen species model using Euler transformation provided a lower-bound estimate of total TCR beta diversity. TCRdb handled the public reads itself, with Q25 trimming in fastp and clone calling in MiXCR, and kept productive beta chains. Entries that share a CDR3 protein sequence are merged under the most common genes and DNA. The V and J calls here are based on TCRdb, not the publication. The table for this sample lists around 700,000 distinct CDR3 sequences; 20% to 25% of them were counted only once. The ten largest account for more than 7.5% of the sample.

The donors were some 39 Caucasian individuals from Russia, aged about 6 to 95 years, who were systemically healthy. Roughly 10 milliliters of peripheral blood were drawn from each donor into EDTA-treated Vacutainer tubes. Ficoll-Paque density-gradient centrifugation was used to isolate PBMCs, with at least 7 million per sample. Trizol reagent was used to extract total RNA from the PBMCs, yielding at least 5 micrograms per sample. For every donor, flow cytometry on a PBMC aliquot measured the percentage of naive CD45RAhigh/CD27high T cells. The same sample was also used in a study of T cells of mothers and their children. Looking at the second paper: The donors were nine systemically healthy Caucasian individuals, made up of three mothers and their six children. cDNA synthesis used all of the extracted RNA, with roughly 1.5 ug of RNA in each 15 ul reaction. Sample barcodes and 2-4 random nucleotides were added via the M1S primer in the second PCR. Each mother yielded over 9.5 million TCR beta CDR3 reads and each child 3 million or so reads. Thymic selection shapes the output of TCR recombination in a similar way in related and unrelated pairs, and inherited differences have a minor effect. Normalized repertoire overlap was always slightly but never significantly higher in related than unrelated mother-child pairs. No persistent microchimeric T cell clones were found, with a detection sensitivity of roughly 92 clones per million clonotypes. In the study, deep NGS was used to compare the TCR beta repertoires of mothers and children, and features distinguishing related mother-child pairs from unrelated individuals were sought. Mothers averaged about 37 +/- 4 years of age and children averaged roughly 10 +/- 4 years. After adapters were ligated using NEBNext reagents, the libraries underwent 100+100 nt paired-end sequencing on an Illumina HiSeq 2000. To prevent cross-contamination, the mother and child libraries were prepared one month apart and sequenced in separate runs. Between roughly 500,000 and 2,000,000 distinct TCR beta clonotypes were identified per donor. Naive TCR beta clonotypes were estimated from low-frequency clonotypes matched to each donor's FACS-determined naive share, without sorting.

Sequencing was done on a sample of blood. This receptor chain uses TRBV4-3 and TRBJ2-5; there is no confident call for the D gene. This clonotype was sampled from a boy younger than 18 in good health. At the DNA level, the sequence is TGCGCCAGCAGCCAAGGACTGACGGCCGGGCAGTACTTC. Protein translation: CASSQGLTAGQYF.